This T cell receptor (beta chain) was profiled in a study of technical replicates of blood from a handful of donors. Method: immunoSEQ multiplex PCR; TCRdb's copy keeps in-frame clones and lacks some. The sample holds some 13,000 clones, approximately 95% seen once. The CDR3 contains 15 residues. Germline lookup yields CDR1 MGHDK and CDR2 SYGVNS. Trimming took 3 bases from V and 5 from J, leaving 15 bases between them. Specimen: PBMCs. This receptor was taken from a human donor in good health. The V and J genes are TRBV25-1 and TRBJ2-3; no clear D. Here the CDR3 DNA reads TGTGCCAGCAGTGAGTGGAGTGCCATAGAAGATACGCAGTATTTT. It translates to CASSEWSAIEDTQYF. The full variable domain, completed using reference TRBV25-1 and TRBJ2-3, is EADIYQTPRYLVIGTGKKITLECSQTMGHDKMYWYQQDPGMELHLIHYSYGVNSTEKGDLSSESTVSRIRTEHFPLTLESARPSHTSQYLCASSEWSAIEDTQYFGPGTRLTVL.